The 15 T cell receptor beta chains reported below all come from one sample, sequenced in a study of T cells expressing NK-cell markers. TCRdb reprocessed the 5' RACE reads and stores each CDR3 protein as one record, lacking DNA. This sample's table has 350,000 to 500,000 distinct CDR3 sequences. Specimen: blood T cells: a sorted CD56 or NKG2C T cell subset, CD4+ or CD8+ T cells, or bulk PBMC T cells (not recorded which). Receptors were obtained from a woman aged 18 to 75 in good health.

This CDR3 is CASSITAGGYTF. The chain joins TRBV25-1 to TRBJ1-2; lacking DNA, the TRBD1 call made by TCRdb goes unchecked. The length of the CDR3 is 12 residues. CDR1 and CDR2 (germline): MGHDK, SYGVNS.

V is TRBV6-2 or TRBV6-3 and J is TRBJ1-5; without DNA, the TCRdb call of TRBD1 cannot be checked. CDR1 and CDR2 from the germline V gene are MNHEY and SVGEGT. The CDR3 runs 14 residues. The CDR3 sequence: CASSRTGNNQPQHF.

The gene calls are TRBV9 and TRBJ2-7. This CDR3 is built from 13 residues. Germline V gene lookup returns CDR1 SGDLS and CDR2 YYNGEE. CDR3 sequence reads: CASSVSERGLQYF.

The chain recombines TRBV7-9 with TRBJ1-2. The CDR3 runs 13 residues. Germline assignment: CDR1 SEHNR and CDR2 FQNEAQ (reference sequence). The CDR3 spells CASSFLNGYGYTF.

This CDR3 reads CAWSQSGNTIYF. The chain joins TRBV30 to TRBJ1-3. CDR1 and CDR2 (germline): GTSNPN, SVGIG (reference sequence). This CDR3 spans 12 amino acids.

This rearrangement joins TRBV6-2 or TRBV6-3 to TRBJ2-1; with no DNA, the TCRdb D assignment of TRBD1 cannot be verified. The CDR3 has 17 residues. The V gene's germline CDR1 is MNHEY and CDR2 SVGEGT. The CDR3 reads CASSRGEGRRTYNEQFF.

The chain is built from TRBV6-2 or TRBV6-3 and TRBJ2-1; with no DNA, the TCRdb D assignment of TRBD2 cannot be verified. Per germline, CDR1 MNHEY and CDR2 SVGEGT. The CDR3 is 15 residues long. The CDR3 sequence: CASSGLAGGGNEQFF.

The chain links TRBV6-4 to TRBJ2-1; there is no DNA to check the TCRdb D call of TRBD1. Germline V lookup: CDR1 MRHNA, CDR2 SNTAGT. This CDR3 has 15 amino acids. The CDR3 sequence: CASSDSERERSEQFF.

CDR3 in amino acids: CASSVGGGPGQGTQYF. The J gene is TRBJ2-5, the V gene TRBV9; TCRdb picks TRBD1, but there is no DNA to check that call. Germline CDR1 and CDR2: SGDLS and YYNGEE. The CDR3 consists of 16 residues.

The V call is TRBV13, the J call TRBJ2-7. This CDR3 has 14 amino acids. Germline lookup yields CDR1 PRHDT and CDR2 FYEKMQ (reference sequence). CDR3 protein: CASSLEAVSYEQYF.

The chain couples TRBV20-1 to TRBJ2-3; TCRdb reports TRBD1, a call that lacks DNA to check it against. CDR3 length: 15 amino acids. The germline gives CDR1 DFQATT, CDR2 SNEGSKA (reference sequence). The CDR3: CSAHSDRGMADTQYF.

The chain is built from TRBV5-1 and TRBJ1-6. Germline loops: CDR1 SGHRS, CDR2 YFSETQ. This CDR3 is built from 17 residues. CDR3: CASSLGRRSSYNSPLHF.

The J gene is TRBJ2-7, the V gene TRBV6-6; the TCRdb call, TRBD1, lacks DNA for checking. CDR3 size: 13 residues. Germline CDR1 reads MNHNY; CDR2 reads SVGAGI (reference sequence). CDR3 amino acids: CASSYGGTYEQYF.

The rearrangement uses TRBV29-1 and TRBJ2-7. CDR1 SQVTM and CDR2 ANQGSEA come from the germline V gene. The CDR3 loop spans 11 amino acids. CDR3 amino acids: CSVEVVYEQYF.

This chain links TRBV12-3 or TRBV12-4 with TRBJ2-7; TCRdb lists TRBD1, though no DNA is available to test this call. This CDR3 contains 15 residues. The CDR3 sequence: CASSLSRSYPYEQYF.